This T cell receptor (beta chain) was recorded in a study of CD8 T cells in Susac syndrome. Reverse transcription of about 0.5 to 1 ug RNA was carried out with random hexamers. Multiplex immunoSEQ PCR targeted 54 Vbeta and 13 Jbeta TCR beta segments. From the immunoSEQ multiplex PCR reads, TCRdb called clonotypes with MiXCR, one entry per CDR3 protein. The sample has roughly 120,000 distinct CDR3 sequences, about 94% seen once. Comment on this clonotype: One end of the junction is discordant with germline, which a read error may explain.

CDR1 and CDR2 from the germline V gene are KGHSH and LQKENI. The CDR3 has 14 residues. The sequenced target, TCR beta, came from blood CD8+ and CD4+ T cells. The study used treatment-naive patients who had stable or active relapsing-remitting disease as multiple sclerosis controls. This clonotype was obtained from a human donor with multiple sclerosis. Specimen: CD4+ T cells from PBMCs. The V call is TRBV18, the J call TRBJ2-7; 7 positions match TRBD2. The CDR3 is CAGSPGGRIYEQYF. The CDR3 coding sequence is TGTGCCGGCTCACCGGGCGGGAGAATCTACGAGCAGTACTTC.